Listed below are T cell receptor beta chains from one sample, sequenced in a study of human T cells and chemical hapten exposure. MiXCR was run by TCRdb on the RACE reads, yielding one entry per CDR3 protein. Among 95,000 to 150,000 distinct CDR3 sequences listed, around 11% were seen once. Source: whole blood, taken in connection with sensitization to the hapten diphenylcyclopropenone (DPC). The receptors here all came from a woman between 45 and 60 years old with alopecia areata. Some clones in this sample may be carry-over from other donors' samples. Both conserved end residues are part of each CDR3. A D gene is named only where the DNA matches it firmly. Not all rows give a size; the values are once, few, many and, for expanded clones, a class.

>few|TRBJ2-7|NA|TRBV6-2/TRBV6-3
TGTGCCAGCAGGGTTGCCGGGGAGCAGTACTTC
CASRVAGEQYF
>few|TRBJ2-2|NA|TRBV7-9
TGTGCCAGCAGCCTAACTATCGGGGAGCTGTTTTTT
CASSLTIGELFF
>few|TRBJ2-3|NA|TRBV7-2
TGTGCCAGCAGCTTTACGGGGGCCAGAGATACGCAGTATTTT
CASSFTGARDTQYF
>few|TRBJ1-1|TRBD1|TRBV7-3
TGTGCCAGCAGCTTAGAAGGGACAGGGGGGAACACTGAAGCTTTCTTT
CASSLEGTGGNTEAFF
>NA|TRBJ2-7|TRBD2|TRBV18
TGTGCCAGCTCACAACCAGCTAGCGGACCGAGCTCCTACGAGCAGTACTTC
CASSQPASGPSSYEQYF
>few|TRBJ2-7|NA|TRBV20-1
TGCAGTATAAGCAGGCAGGAGGTTCTGTACGAGCAGTACTTC
CSISRQEVLYEQYF
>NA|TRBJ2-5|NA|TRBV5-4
TGTGCCAGCAGCTTGTTAACAGGGAGTCAGGAGACCCAGTACTTC
CASSLLTGSQETQYF
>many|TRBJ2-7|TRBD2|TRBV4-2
TGTGCCAGCAGCCCCACTAGCGGCCAGGACTACGAGCAGTACTTC
CASSPTSGQDYEQYF
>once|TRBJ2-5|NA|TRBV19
TGTGCCAGTAGTTCTACCTCCAGGGAGTCAGAGACCCAGTACTTC
CASSSTSRESETQYF
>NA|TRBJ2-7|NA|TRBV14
TGTGCCAGCAGCCCCCAGGGGACGCGCGCCTACGAGCAGTACTTC
CASSPQGTRAYEQYF
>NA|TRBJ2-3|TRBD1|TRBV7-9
TGTGCCAGCAGCTTATTGGGACAGTCCGCCGCAGATACGCAGTATTTT
CASSLLGQSAADTQYF
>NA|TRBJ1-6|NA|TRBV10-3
TGTGCCATCAGTGAGTCGGCTGCGGCACCCCTCCACTTT
CAISESAAAPLHF
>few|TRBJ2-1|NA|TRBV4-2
TGTGCCAGCAGCTTGGAGGGGGCGGATGAGCAGTTCTTC
CASSLEGADEQFF
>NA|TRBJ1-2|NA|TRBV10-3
TGTGCCATCGAGGGTAACTATGGCTACACCTTC
CAIEGNYGYTF
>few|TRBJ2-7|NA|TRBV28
TGTGCCAGCAGTTTCTCCCGGTCCTCTCACGAGCAGTACTTC
CASSFSRSSHEQYF
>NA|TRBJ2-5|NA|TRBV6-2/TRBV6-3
TGTGCCAGCAGTTACTCAGGAGGTTTAAAGACCCAGTACTTC
CASSYSGGLKTQYF
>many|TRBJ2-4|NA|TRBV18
TGTGCCAGCTCACCACGGGCTGGGAGTGGCATTCAGTACTTC
CASSPRAGSGIQYF
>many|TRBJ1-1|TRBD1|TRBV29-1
TGCAGCGTCGGGACAGGGAAGAACACTGAAGCTTTCTTT
CSVGTGKNTEAFF
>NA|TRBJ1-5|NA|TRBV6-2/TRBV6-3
TGTGCCAGCAGTATCGGGACCAATCAGCCCCAGCATTTT
CASSIGTNQPQHF
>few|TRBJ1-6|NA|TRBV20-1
TGCAGTGCTAAGGCAGGCCGTGCACCCCTCCACTTT
CSAKAGRAPLHF
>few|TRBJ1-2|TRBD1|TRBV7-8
TGTGCCAGCAGCCTTACAGGGGGTCACTATGGCTACACCTTC
CASSLTGGHYGYTF
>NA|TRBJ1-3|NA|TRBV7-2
TGTGCCAGCAGCCCCCCGGCAGGGAGGGGAAACACCATATATTTT
CASSPPAGRGNTIYF
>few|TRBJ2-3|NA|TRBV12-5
TGTGCTAGTGGTTTGGCAGATACGCAGTATTTT
CASGLADTQYF
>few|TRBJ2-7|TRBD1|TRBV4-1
TGCGCCAGCAGCCAAGTCGAGGGACAGCCCTACGAGCAGTACTTC
CASSQVEGQPYEQYF
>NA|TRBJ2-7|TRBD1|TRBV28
TGTGCCAGCAGTTCGGGGGACAGGACCTACGAGCAGTACTTC
CASSSGDRTYEQYF
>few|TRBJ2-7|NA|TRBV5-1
TGCGCCAGCAGCTTGGCGGCAGGGGCCCCCCTCGAGCAGTACTTC
CASSLAAGAPLEQYF
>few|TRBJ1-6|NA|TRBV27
TGTGCCAGCAGTTCTACAGCTAATTCACCCCTCCACTTT
CASSSTANSPLHF
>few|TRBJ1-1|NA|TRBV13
TGTGCCAGCATTTCGGGAGGGGGAACTGAAGCTTTCTTT
CASISGGGTEAFF
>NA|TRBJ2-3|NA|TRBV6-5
TGTGCCAGCAGTTCCCAGACAGGACTGAAGGGAACAGATACGCAGTATTTT
CASSSQTGLKGTDTQYF
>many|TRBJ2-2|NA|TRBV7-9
TGTGCCAGCAGCTTTTCCAGGGGACAGAACACCGGGGAGCTGTTTTTT
CASSFSRGQNTGELFF
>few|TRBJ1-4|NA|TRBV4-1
TGCGCCAGCAGCCAAGAGGACATCACAAGGGAAAAACTGTTTTTT
CASSQEDITREKLFF
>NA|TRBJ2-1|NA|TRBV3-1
TGTGCCAGCAGCGTTAGCGGATATGAGCAGTTCTTC
CASSVSGYEQFF
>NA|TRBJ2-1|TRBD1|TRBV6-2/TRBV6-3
TGTGCCAGCAGTCCCACCGGGACAGGGGTAAATGAGCAGTTCTTC
CASSPTGTGVNEQFF
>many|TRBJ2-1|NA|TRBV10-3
TGTGCCATCAGGGACAGTTCCTACAATGAGCAGTTCTTC
CAIRDSSYNEQFF
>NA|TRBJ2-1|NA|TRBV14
TGTGCCAGCAGCCAACTTACGGGAGTGGAGGGTGAGCAGTTCTTC
CASSQLTGVEGEQFF
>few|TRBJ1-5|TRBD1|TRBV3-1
TGTGCCAGCAGCCGACAGGGGCACAATCAGCCCCAGCATTTT
CASSRQGHNQPQHF
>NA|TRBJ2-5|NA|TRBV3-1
TGTGCCAGCAGCCAAAAACCTGGGACCCAGTACTTC
CASSQKPGTQYF
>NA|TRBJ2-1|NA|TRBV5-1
TGCGCCAGCAGCGATCTGATAGGGGGAAATGAGCAGTTCTTC
CASSDLIGGNEQFF
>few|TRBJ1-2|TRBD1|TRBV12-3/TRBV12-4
TGTGCCAGCAGTTTCGACAGGGAGTGGGAGGGCTACACCTTC
CASSFDREWEGYTF
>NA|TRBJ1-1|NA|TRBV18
TGTGCCAGCTCGCAGGGTCCGAACACTGAAGCTTTCTTT
CASSQGPNTEAFF
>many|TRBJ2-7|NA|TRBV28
TGTGCCAGCAGTCCAGTCGACTGGGACAACGAGCAGTACTTC
CASSPVDWDNEQYF
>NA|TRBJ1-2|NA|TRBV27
TGTGCCAGCAGCCCTCTTAAGCCCTTCGGGTTGGATGGCTACACCTTC
CASSPLKPFGLDGYTF
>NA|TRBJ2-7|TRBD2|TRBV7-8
TGTGCCAGCAGCTTCCAGACTAGCGGGAGCGGGGAGCAGTACTTC
CASSFQTSGSGEQYF
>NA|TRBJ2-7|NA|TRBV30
TGTGCCTGGAGTAGGGGATACGAGCAGTACTTC
CAWSRGYEQYF
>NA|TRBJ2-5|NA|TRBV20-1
TGCAGTGCTAGTTCCGGGAGCCGCGAGACCCAGTACTTC
CSASSGSRETQYF
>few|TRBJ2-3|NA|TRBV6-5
TGTGCCAGCAGCCTTAGCGGAGTGGCAGATACGCAGTATTTT
CASSLSGVADTQYF
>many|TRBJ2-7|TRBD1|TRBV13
TGTGCCAGCAGCTGGAGGGACAGGGGCTACGAGCAGTACTTC
CASSWRDRGYEQYF
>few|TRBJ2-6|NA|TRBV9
TGTGCCAGCAGCGTAACCGGGGCCAACGTCCTGACTTTC
CASSVTGANVLTF
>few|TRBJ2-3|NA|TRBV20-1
TGCAGTGCTTACGCCATACAGGGCCACTCAGATACGCAGTATTTT
CSAYAIQGHSDTQYF
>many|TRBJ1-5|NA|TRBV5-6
TGTGCCAGCAGCTCCTCCCCAGGGGTTGACAATCAGCCCCAGCATTTT
CASSSSPGVDNQPQHF
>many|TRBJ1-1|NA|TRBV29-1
TGCAGCGCTCGACAGACGAACACTGAAGCTTTCTTT
CSARQTNTEAFF